The clone carrying this T cell receptor beta chain came up many times. TCRdb independently ran MiXCR on the 5' RACE reads; one entry per CDR3 protein. Seen here are 150,000 to 200,000 distinct CDR3 sequences, 6% to 7.5% observed once, and the top ten hold approximately 2.4%. Germline V lookup: CDR1 KGHSH, CDR2 LQKENI. Trimming cost V 5 bases and J 6 bases; bases outside gene matches: 9. The CDR3 has 15 residues. The data stem from a study of T cells after yellow fever vaccination. This TCR came from a man aged 18 to 30 who received the YFV17D yellow fever vaccine. The chain couples TRBV18 to TRBJ2-2; 7 nucleotides agree with TRBD1. The specimen was CD4+ T cells sorted from PBMCs, collected 4 to 6 days after the first yellow fever vaccination. The chain's CDR3 is CASSISTGFAGELFF. As DNA, the CDR3 is TGTGCCAGCTCAATCTCGACAGGGTTCGCCGGGGAGCTGTTTTTT.